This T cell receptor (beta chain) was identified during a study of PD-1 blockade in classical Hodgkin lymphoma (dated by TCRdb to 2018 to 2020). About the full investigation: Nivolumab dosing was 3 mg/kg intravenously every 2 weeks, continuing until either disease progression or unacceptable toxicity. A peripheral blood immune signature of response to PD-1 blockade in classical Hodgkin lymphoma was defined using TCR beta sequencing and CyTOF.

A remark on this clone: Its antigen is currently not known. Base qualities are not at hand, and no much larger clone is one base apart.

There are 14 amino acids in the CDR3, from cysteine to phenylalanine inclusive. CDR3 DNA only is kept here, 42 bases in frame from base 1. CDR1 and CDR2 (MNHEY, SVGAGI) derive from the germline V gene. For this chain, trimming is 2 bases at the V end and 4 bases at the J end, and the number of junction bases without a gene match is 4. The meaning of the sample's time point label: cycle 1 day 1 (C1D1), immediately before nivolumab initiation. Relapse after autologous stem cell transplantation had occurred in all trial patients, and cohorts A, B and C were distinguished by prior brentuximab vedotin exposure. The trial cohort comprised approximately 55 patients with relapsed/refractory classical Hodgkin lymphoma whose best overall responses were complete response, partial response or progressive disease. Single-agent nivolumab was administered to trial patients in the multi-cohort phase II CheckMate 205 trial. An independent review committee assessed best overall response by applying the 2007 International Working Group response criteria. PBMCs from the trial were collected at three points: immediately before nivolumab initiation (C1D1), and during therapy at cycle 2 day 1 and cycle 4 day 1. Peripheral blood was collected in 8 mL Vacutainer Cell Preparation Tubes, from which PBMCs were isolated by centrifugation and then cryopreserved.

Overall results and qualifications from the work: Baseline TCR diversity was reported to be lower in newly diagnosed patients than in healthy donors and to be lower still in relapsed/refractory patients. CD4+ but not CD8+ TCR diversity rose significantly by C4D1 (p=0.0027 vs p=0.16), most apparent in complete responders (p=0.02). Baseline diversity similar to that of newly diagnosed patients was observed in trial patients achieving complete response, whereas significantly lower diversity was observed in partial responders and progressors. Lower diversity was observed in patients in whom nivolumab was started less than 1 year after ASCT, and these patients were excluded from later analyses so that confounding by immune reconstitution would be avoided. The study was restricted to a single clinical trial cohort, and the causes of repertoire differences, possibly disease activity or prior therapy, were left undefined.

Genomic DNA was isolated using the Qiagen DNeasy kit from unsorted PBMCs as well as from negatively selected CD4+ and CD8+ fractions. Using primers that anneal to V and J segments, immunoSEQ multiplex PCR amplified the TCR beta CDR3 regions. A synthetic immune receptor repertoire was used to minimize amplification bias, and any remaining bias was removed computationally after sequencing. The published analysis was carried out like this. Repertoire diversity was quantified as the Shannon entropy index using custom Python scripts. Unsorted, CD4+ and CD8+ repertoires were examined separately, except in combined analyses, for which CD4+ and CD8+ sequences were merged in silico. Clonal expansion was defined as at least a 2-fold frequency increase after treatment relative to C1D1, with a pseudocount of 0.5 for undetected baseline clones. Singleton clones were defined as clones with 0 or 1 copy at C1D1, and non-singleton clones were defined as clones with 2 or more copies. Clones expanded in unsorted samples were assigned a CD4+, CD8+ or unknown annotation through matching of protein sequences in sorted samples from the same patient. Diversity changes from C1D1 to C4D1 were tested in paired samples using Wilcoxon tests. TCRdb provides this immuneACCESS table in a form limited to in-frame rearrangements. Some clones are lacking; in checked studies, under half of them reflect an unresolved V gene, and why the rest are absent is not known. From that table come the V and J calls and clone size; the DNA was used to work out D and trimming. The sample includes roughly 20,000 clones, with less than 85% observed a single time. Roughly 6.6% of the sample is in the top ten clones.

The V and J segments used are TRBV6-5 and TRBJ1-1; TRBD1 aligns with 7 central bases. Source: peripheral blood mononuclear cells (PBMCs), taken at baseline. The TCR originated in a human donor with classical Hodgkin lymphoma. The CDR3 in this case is CASSYTPGGTEAFF. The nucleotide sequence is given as TGTGCCAGCAGTTACACTCCAGGGGGCACTGAAGCTTTCTTT.